The 13 T cell receptor beta chains presented below share a single source sample, sequenced in a study of CD4 T cells in relation to SARS-CoV-2 and coronaviruses. Some clones are missing from TCRdb's copy, which holds only in-frame ones; the method was immunoSEQ multiplex PCR. The table records tens of thousands of clones, under 95% of them present only once. Sequencing input: naive CD4+ T cells from PBMCs. Subset of the sample: naive CD4+ T cells isolated by negative enrichment. These receptors came from an adult with COVID-19.

The chain couples TRBV15 to TRBJ2-5; D remains ambiguous. Trimming left V 4 bases short and J 5 bases short, with 20 bases between. The CDR3 spans 16 residues. Germline V gene lookup returns CDR1 LNHNV and CDR2 YYDKDF (reference sequence). The CDR3 here is CATSKGARTKSETQYF. CDR3 sequence (DNA): TGTGCCACCAGCAAAGGAGCCAGGACGAAATCGGAGACCCAGTACTTC.

The chain uses TRBV2 and TRBJ2-4; TRBD1 matches at 8 bases. Germline CDR1 is SNHLY and CDR2 is FYNNEI. The CDR3 has 21 residues. The V gene end was trimmed by 3 bases and the J gene end by 0 bases; junction bases not matched to a gene: 19. CDR3 region: CASSEPRLGTGLSLAKNIQYF. CDR3 DNA: TGTGCCAGCAGTGAGCCTCGCCTCGGGACAGGCCTTTCTTTAGCCAAAAACATTCAGTACTTC.

The chain employs TRBV4-1 and TRBJ1-1; D ambiguous. With 6 bases removed from V and 0 bases from J, the gap between germline ends came to 14 bases. Germline values: CDR1 MGHRA, CDR2 YSYEKL. CDR3 length: 15 amino acids. The CDR3 DNA reads as TGCGCCAGCAGTCAAAAACTCATGTTGAACACTGAAGCTTTCTTT. Translated: CASSQKLMLNTEAFF.

V usage is TRBV11-2 and J usage is TRBJ2-7; weak D call: TRBD2 (6 bases). The CDR3 extends over 14 amino acids. Germline CDR1 and CDR2: SGHAT and FQNNGV. The V gene lost 0 bases and the J gene lost 3 bases, with 9 bases spanning the gap. The CDR3 coding sequence is TGTGCCAGCAGCTTAGAGTGGGGACTCTACGAGCAGTACTTC. This sequence encodes CASSLEWGLYEQYF.

The chain carries TRBV30 and TRBJ1-3; TRBD1 agrees at 9 bases. The CDR3 consists of 19 residues. Germline V CDR1 and CDR2: GTSNPN, SVGIG (reference sequence). V trimming: 5 bases; J trimming: 2 bases; junction bases outside the gene matches: 19. CDR3 sequence: CAWGGGRLWGTGTGNTIYF. The DNA for the CDR3 is TGTGCCTGGGGCGGGGGGCGTTTGTGGGGGACAGGGACTGGAAACACCATATATTTT.

The rearrangement uses TRBV9 and TRBJ2-1; 7 bases are a match to TRBD2. The CDR3 contains 15 residues. The germline gives CDR1 SGDLS, CDR2 YYNGEE. Germline trimming cut 0 bases from V and 10 bases from J; bases unmatched to any gene: 10. The DNA for the CDR3 is TGTGCCAGCAGCGTAGACGGCGGGAGCGAAGGCGAGCAGTTCTTC. It translates to CASSVDGGSEGEQFF. The variable domain in full, completed from reference TRBV9 and TRBJ2-1, reads DSGVTQTPKHLITATGQRVTLRCSPRSGDLSVYWYQQSLDQGLQFLIQYYNGEERAKGNILERFSAQQFPDLHSELNLSSLELGDSALYFCASSVDGGSEGEQFFGPGTRLTVL.

The chain combines TRBV28 with TRBJ2-7, with unresolved D. V was pared by 11 bases and J by 4 bases, with 12 bases between. From germline, CDR1 is MDHEN and CDR2 SYDVKM. The CDR3 runs to 11 residues. The CDR3 here is CASGPIYEQYF. Here the CDR3 DNA reads TGTGCCTCCGGGCCCATTTACGAGCAGTACTTC.

The CDR3 loop reads CASSPRTINEQFF. CDR3 bases: TGTGCCAGCAGCCCCCGGACAATCAATGAGCAGTTCTTC. This chain uses TRBV4-2 with TRBJ2-1, with a possible D match to TRBD1 (5 bases). The germline V gene encodes CDR1 LGHNA and CDR2 YNFKEQ. V lost 4 bases, J lost 6 bases, and 10 bases lay in between. This CDR3 contains 13 residues.

This chain uses TRBV9 with TRBJ2-1; D is ambiguous. V shed 0 bases and J shed 5 bases, with 9 bases lying between them. The germline V gene has CDR1 SGDLS and CDR2 YYNGEE. The CDR3 consists of 14 residues. CDR3 amino acids: CASSVGLSNNEQFF. In DNA form, the CDR3 reads TGTGCCAGCAGCGTAGGTCTCAGTAACAATGAGCAGTTCTTC.

The chain combines TRBV28 with TRBJ1-6; possibly TRBD1 for D (6 bases). Between the trimmed V and J ends, which lost 4 bases and 4 bases, there was a span of 17 bases. The V gene's germline CDR1 is MDHEN and CDR2 SYDVKM. The CDR3 length is 17 residues. This chain's CDR3 is CASSSLTGRNYNSPLHF. Written as DNA, the CDR3 is TGTGCCAGCAGTTCGTTGACAGGTCGGAATTATAATTCACCCCTCCACTTT.

This clone appeared once. This chain connects TRBV7-2 to TRBJ1-5, with D unclear. The CDR3 length is 15 residues. V lost 1 base and J lost 0, with 7 bases in between. CDR1 SGHTA and CDR2 FQGNSA come from the germline V gene. CDR3 residues: CASSLVLGSNQPQHF. The CDR3 nucleotides are TGTGCCAGCAGCTTAGTCTTGGGTAGCAATCAGCCCCAGCATTTT. Variable domain in full (rest from reference TRBV7-2 and TRBJ1-5): GAGVSQSPSNKVTEKGKDVELRCDPISGHTALYWYRQSLGQGLEFLIYFQGNSAPDKSGLPSDRFSAERTGGSVSTLTIQRTQQEDSAVYLCASSLVLGSNQPQHFGDGTRLSIL.

J is TRBJ1-4 and V is TRBV7-8; the D is unclear. V was cut by 3 bases and J by 1 base, with 9 bases left in between. The CDR3 consists of 15 residues. CDR1 is SGHVS, CDR2 FQNEAQ, per germline. The CDR3 nucleotides read TGTGCCAGCAGCTTGAGTCGGTTAACTAATGAAAAACTGTTTTTT. Amino acids: CASSLSRLTNEKLFF.

The rearrangement links TRBV6-6 to TRBJ2-1; 10 nucleotides match TRBD2. The CDR3 has 14 amino acids. The V and J ends lost 10 bases and 0 bases, in that order; junction bases with no gene match: 3. Germline V lookup: CDR1 MNHNY, CDR2 SVGAGI (reference sequence). CDR3 bases: TGTGCCACCCTAGCGGGAGACTCCTACAATGAGCAGTTCTTC. Residues: CATLAGDSYNEQFF.